This is a list of T cell receptor beta chains from one sample in a study of spatial heterogeneity in lung cancer. From the 5' RACE reads, TCRdb called clonotypes with MiXCR, one entry per CDR3 protein. The table records roughly 10,000 distinct CDR3 sequences, about 12% of them present only once. Material: lung tumor tissue, obtained at surgery. All receptors come from a male donor with early-stage non-small cell lung cancer. The CDR3 runs from the conserved cysteine through the conserved F or W. Fields, in order: CDR3 length, J gene, V gene, D gene, clone size, CDR3 protein, CDR3 DNA. The D gene is left open where the match is weak. Part of the rows lack a size; the others show once, few, many or a class for expanded clones.

15,TRBJ1-5,TRBV12-3/TRBV12-4,NA,medium-sized,CASSQWGGEGQPQHF,TGTGCCAGCAGTCAGTGGGGAGGAGAGGGTCAGCCCCAGCATTTT
14,TRBJ1-6,TRBV7-6,NA,NA,CASSTGPGNSPLHF,TGTGCCAGCAGCACCGGGCCGGGGAATTCACCCCTCCACTTT
12,TRBJ2-2,TRBV29-1,NA,many,CSVARDGGELFF,TGCAGCGTTGCTCGCGACGGCGGGGAGCTGTTTTTT
16,TRBJ2-2,TRBV5-1,TRBD2,medium-sized,CASSSLTSANTGELFF,TGCGCCAGCAGCTCCCTGACTAGCGCGAACACCGGGGAGCTGTTTTTT
16,TRBJ1-1,TRBV28,TRBD1,many,CASSFGTGGVDTEAFF,TGTGCCAGCAGTTTCGGGACAGGGGGCGTAGACACTGAAGCTTTCTTT
13,TRBJ1-1,TRBV6-2/TRBV6-3,TRBD1,medium-sized,CASSGQGVTEAFF,TGTGCCAGCAGTGGACAGGGGGTCACTGAAGCTTTCTTT
17,TRBJ1-6,TRBV30,NA,many,CAWSVFRGISYNSPLHF,TGTGCCTGGAGTGTCTTCCGGGGGATATCGTATAATTCACCCCTCCACTTT
11,TRBJ2-5,TRBV28,NA,many,CASSLRETQYF,TGTGCCAGCAGTTTACGAGAGACCCAGTACTTC
14,TRBJ2-7,TRBV19,NA,medium-sized,CASSPSGWNYEQYF,TGTGCCAGTAGTCCATCCGGGTGGAATTACGAGCAGTACTTC
13,TRBJ1-5,TRBV6-5,NA,NA,CASSPQAYQPQHF,TGTGCCAGCAGCCCCCAAGCCTATCAGCCCCAGCATTTT
12,TRBJ2-1,TRBV6-6,NA,many,CASSSLYDEQFF,TGTGCCAGCAGTTCTCTTTACGATGAGCAGTTCTTC
15,TRBJ1-5,TRBV5-1,NA,many,CASSSGLSGDQPQHF,TGCGCCAGCAGTTCCGGTCTATCGGGTGATCAGCCCCAGCATTTT
13,TRBJ1-2,TRBV20-1,TRBD1,many,CSARSTGFDGYTF,TGCAGTGCCCGTTCGACAGGGTTTGACGGCTACACCTTC
17,TRBJ2-1,TRBV4-1,NA,medium-sized,CASSVSGPSSQYNEQFF,TGCGCCAGCAGCGTTTCCGGGCCATCTAGCCAGTACAATGAGCAGTTCTTC
14,TRBJ1-2,TRBV12-5,NA,many,CASGPPGPNYGYTF,TGTGCTAGTGGTCCTCCAGGGCCTAACTATGGCTACACCTTC
16,TRBJ2-5,TRBV5-1,NA,medium-sized,CASSRGPAEHQETQYF,TGCGCCAGCAGCCGCGGGCCAGCGGAGCATCAAGAGACCCAGTACTTC
15,TRBJ2-3,TRBV29-1,NA,medium-sized,CSVKGKRGIGDTQYF,TGCAGCGTTAAAGGAAAGAGGGGAATTGGAGATACGCAGTATTTT
15,TRBJ2-4,TRBV12-3/TRBV12-4,NA,many,CASSQWTTFGDIQYF,TGTGCCAGCAGCCAATGGACCACCTTTGGGGACATTCAGTACTTC